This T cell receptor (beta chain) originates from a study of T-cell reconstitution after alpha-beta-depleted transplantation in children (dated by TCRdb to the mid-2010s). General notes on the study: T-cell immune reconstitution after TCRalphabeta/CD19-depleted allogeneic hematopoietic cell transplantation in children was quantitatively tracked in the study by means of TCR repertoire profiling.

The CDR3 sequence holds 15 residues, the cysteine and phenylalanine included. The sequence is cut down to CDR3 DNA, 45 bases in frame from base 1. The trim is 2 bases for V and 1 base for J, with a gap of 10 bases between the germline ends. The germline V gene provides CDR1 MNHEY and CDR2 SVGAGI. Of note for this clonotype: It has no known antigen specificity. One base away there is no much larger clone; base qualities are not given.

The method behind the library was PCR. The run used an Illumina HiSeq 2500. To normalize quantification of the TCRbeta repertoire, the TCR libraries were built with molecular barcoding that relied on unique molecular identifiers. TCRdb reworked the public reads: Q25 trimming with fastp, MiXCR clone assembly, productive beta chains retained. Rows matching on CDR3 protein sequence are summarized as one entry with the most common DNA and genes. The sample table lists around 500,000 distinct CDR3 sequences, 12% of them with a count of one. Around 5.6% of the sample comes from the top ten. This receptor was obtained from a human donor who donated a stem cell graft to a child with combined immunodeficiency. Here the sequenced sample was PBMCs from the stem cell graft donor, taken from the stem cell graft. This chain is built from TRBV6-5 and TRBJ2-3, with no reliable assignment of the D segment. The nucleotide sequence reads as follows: TGTGCCAGCAGTTACGAACCCATGGGCACAGATACGCAGTATTTT. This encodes CASSYEPMGTDTQYF.